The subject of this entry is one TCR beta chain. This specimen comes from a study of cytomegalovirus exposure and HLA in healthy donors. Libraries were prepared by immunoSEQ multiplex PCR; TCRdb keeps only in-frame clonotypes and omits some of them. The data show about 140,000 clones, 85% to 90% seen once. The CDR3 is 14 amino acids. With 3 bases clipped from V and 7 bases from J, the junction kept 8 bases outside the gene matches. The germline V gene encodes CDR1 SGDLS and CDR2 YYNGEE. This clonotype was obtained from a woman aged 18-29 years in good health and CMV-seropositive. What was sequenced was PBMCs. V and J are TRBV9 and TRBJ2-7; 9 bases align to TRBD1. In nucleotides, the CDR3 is TGTGCCAGCAGCGGCACCGGGACAGGGAGAGAGCAGTACTTC. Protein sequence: CASSGTGTGREQYF.